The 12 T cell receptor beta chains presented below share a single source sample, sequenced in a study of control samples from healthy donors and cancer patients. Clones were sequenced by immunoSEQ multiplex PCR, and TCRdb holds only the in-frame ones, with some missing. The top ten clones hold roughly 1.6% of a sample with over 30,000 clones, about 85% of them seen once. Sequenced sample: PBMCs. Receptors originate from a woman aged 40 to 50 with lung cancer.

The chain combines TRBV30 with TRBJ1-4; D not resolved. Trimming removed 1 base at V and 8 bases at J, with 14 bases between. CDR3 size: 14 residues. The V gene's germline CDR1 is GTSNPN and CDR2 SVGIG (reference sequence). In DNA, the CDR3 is TGTGCCTGGAGTGGTTTGGAGTTGCAGGAAAAACTGTTTTTT. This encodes CAWSGLELQEKLFF.

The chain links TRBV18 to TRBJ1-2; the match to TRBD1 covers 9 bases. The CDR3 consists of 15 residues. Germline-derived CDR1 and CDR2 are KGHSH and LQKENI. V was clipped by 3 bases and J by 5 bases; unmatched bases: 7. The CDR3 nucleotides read TGTGCCAGCTCACCCCTAGGGACAGGGAAATATGGCTACACCTTC. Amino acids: CASSPLGTGKYGYTF.

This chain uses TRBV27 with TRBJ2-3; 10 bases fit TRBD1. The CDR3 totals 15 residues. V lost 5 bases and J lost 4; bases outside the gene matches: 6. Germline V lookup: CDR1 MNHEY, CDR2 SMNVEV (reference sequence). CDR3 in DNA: TGTGCCAGCAGTACCCGGGACAGGGGAGCAGATACGCAGTATTTT. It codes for CASSTRDRGADTQYF.

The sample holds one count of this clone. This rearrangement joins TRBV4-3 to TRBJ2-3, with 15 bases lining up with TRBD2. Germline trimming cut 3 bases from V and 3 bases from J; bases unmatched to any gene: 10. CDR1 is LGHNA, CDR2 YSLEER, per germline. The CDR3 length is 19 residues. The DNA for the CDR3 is TGCGCCAGCAGCCAGGGACTAGCGGGGGGCAGGGGGTTGACAGATACGCAGTATTTT. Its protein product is CASSQGLAGGRGLTDTQYF.

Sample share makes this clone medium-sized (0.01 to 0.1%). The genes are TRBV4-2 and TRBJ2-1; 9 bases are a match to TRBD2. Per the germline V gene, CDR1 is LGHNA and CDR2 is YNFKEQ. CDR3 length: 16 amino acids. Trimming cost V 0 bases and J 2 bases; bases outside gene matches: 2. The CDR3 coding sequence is TGTGCCAGCAGCCAAGATGCGGGGGGGCCCTACAATGAGCAGTTCTTC. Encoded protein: CASSQDAGGPYNEQFF.

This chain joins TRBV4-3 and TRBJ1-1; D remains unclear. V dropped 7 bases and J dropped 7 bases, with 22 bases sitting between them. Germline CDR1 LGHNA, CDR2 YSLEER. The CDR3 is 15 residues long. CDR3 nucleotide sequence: TGCGCCAGCACAGAAGACACCGGCGATAGGAATGAAGCTTTCTTT. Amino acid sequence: CASTEDTGDRNEAFF.

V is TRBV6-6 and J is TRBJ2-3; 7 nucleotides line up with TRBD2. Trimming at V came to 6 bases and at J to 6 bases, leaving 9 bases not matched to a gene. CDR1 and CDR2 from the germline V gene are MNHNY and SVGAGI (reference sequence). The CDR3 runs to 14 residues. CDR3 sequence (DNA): TGTGCCAGCAGACCGGGACTAACCCATGATACGCAGTATTTT. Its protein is CASRPGLTHDTQYF.

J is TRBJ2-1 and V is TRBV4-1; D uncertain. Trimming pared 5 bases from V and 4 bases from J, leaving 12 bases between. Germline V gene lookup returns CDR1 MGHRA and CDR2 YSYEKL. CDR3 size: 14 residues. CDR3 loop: CASSASEEYNEQFF. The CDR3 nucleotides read TGCGCCAGCAGCGCGAGTGAGGAATACAATGAGCAGTTCTTC.

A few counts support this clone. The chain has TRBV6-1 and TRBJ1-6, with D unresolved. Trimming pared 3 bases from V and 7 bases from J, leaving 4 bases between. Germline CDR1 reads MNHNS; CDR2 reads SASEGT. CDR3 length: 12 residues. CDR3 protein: CASSDSNSPLHF. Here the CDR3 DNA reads TGTGCCAGCAGTGATAGCAATTCACCCCTCCACTTT.

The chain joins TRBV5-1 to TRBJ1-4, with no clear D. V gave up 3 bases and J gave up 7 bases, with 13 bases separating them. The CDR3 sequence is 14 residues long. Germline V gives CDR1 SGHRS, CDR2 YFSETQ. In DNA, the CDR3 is TGCGCCAGCAGCTGGGAGTATCAAGGTGAAAAACTGTTTTTT. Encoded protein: CASSWEYQGEKLFF. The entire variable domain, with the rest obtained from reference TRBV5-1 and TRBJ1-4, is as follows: KAGVTQTPRYLIKTRGQQVTLSCSPISGHRSVSWYQQTPGQGLQFLFEYFSETQRNKGNFPGRFSGRQFSNSRSEMNVSTLELGDSALYLCASSWEYQGEKLFFGSGTQLSVL.

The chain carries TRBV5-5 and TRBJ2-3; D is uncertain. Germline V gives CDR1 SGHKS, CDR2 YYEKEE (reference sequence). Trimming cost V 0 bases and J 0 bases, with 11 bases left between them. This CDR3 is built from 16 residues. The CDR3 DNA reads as TGTGCCAGCAGCTTGGCAGTTAGAAGTAGCACAGATACGCAGTATTTT. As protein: CASSLAVRSSTDTQYF.

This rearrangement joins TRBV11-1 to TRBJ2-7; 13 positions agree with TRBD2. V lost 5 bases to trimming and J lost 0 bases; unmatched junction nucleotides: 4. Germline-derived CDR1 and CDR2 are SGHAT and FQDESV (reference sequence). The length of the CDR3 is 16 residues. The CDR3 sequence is CASSQGLAGRSYEQYF. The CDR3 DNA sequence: TGTGCCAGCAGCCAGGGACTAGCGGGGCGCTCCTACGAGCAGTACTTC.